The 30 T cell receptor beta chains below all came from one sample that was sequenced in a study of metastatic and nonmetastatic thyroid tumors. No patient had received any treatment before thyroid surgery. TCRdb used MiXCR to call clones anew from the PCR reads. The sample shows approximately 38,000 clones, about a sixth of them seen only once. Sequenced material: tumor tissue. Receptors originate from a female donor with papillary thyroid cancer or a benign thyroid nodule (not recorded which). Some clones in this sample may be carry-over from other donors' samples.

This clone has a count of ten or more. The rearrangement uses TRBV3-1 and TRBJ1-4; D gene ambiguous. Germline V gene sequence: CDR1 LGHDT, CDR2 YNNKEL (reference sequence). V gave up 1 base and J gave up 1 base, with 13 bases separating them. This CDR3 is built from 17 residues. The CDR3 nucleotides read TGTGCCAGCAGCCAAGGTTACGTCCTGAGAACTAATGAAAAACTGTTTTTT. It is translated as CASSQGYVLRTNEKLFF. Variable domain in full (rest from reference TRBV3-1 and TRBJ1-4): DTAVSQTPKYLVTQMGNDKSIKCEQNLGHDTMYWYKQDSKKFLKIMFSYNNKELIINETVPNRFSPKSPDKAHLNLHINSLELGDSAVYFCASSQGYVLRTNEKLFFGSGTQLSVL.

This clone was seen many times. Other nucleotide sequences in the sample specify the same CDR3. The chain joins TRBV3-1 to TRBJ2-5; 14 positions match TRBD2. V trimming: 4 bases; J trimming: 4 bases; junction bases outside the gene matches: 5. CDR3 length: 16 amino acids. Looked up from germline, CDR1 is LGHDT and CDR2 is YNNKEL (reference sequence). CDR3 bases: TGTGCCAGCAGCCCCCCCGGACTAGCGGGAGGAGAGACCCAGTACTTC. This encodes CASSPPGLAGGETQYF.

This clone was recorded many times. This chain links TRBV29-1 with TRBJ2-4; D possibly uses TRBD1 or TRBD2 (7 bases each). Germline V lookup: CDR1 SQVTM, CDR2 ANQGSEA. Trimming removed 6 bases at V and 8 bases at J, with 14 bases between. The CDR3 sequence is 12 residues long. CDR3 sequence reads: CSVRQGGDIQYF. In nucleotides, the CDR3 is TGCAGCGTAAGACAGGGAGGGGACATTCAGTACTTC.

Turning to this clone: A much more abundant neighbour one base away suggests this may be a read error. The chain couples TRBV27 to TRBJ2-2, with 8 bases that match TRBD2. After removal of 4 bases from V and 7 bases from J, the junction contained 14 bases not matched to a gene. The V gene's germline CDR1 is MNHEY and CDR2 SMNVEV (reference sequence). The CDR3 totals 17 residues. CDR3 amino acids: CASSSWTSWTGGGELFF. CDR3 nucleotide sequence: TGTGCCAGCAGTTCCTGGACTAGCTGGACTGGGGGCGGGGAGCTGTTTTTT.

The chain combines TRBV11-2 with TRBJ2-7, with 10 bases lining up with TRBD2. With V trimmed by 8 bases and J by 2 bases, 9 bases remained unmatched. CDR1 is SGHAT, CDR2 FQNNGV, per germline. The length of the CDR3 is 15 residues. In DNA form, the CDR3 reads TGTGCCAGCGCCCGGAGCGGGGGGGACGCCTACGAGCAGTACTTC. It encodes CASARSGGDAYEQYF.

This clone was picked up many times. The chain links TRBV7-8 to TRBJ1-1; the D gene is possibly TRBD1 (5 bases). The V end was cut by 3 bases, the J end by 6 bases, with 17 bases between. The CDR3 totals 15 residues. In germline, CDR1 is SGHVS, CDR2 FQNEAQ. The CDR3 loop is CASSFLRTARAEAFF. The CDR3 DNA reads as TGTGCCAGCAGCTTCCTCAGGACCGCCAGGGCTGAAGCTTTCTTT.

V is TRBV5-1 and J is TRBJ1-6; D is undetermined. Germline V gene sequence: CDR1 SGHRS, CDR2 YFSETQ. Trimming cost V 2 bases and J 10 bases, with 16 bases left between them. CDR3 length equals 15 residues. The CDR3 is CASSFLAWRSSPLHF. For the CDR3, the DNA is TGCGCCAGCAGCTTCCTAGCATGGAGGAGCTCACCCCTCCACTTT.

This clone was detected ten times or more. This chain links TRBV28 with TRBJ2-3; the match to TRBD2 covers 10 bases. The germline gives CDR1 MDHEN, CDR2 SYDVKM. The CDR3 contains 16 residues. Losses at the gene ends were 5 bases for V and 1 base for J; bases not matched to a gene: 6. DNA of the CDR3: TGTGCCAGCAGTGACCCTAGCGGGAGCCGCACAGATACGCAGTATTTT. Amino acid sequence: CASSDPSGSRTDTQYF.

The chain is built from TRBV6-2 or TRBV6-3 and TRBJ2-2; 9 positions agree with TRBD2. Germline V gene lookup returns CDR1 MNHEY and CDR2 SVGEGT. CDR3 length: 15 residues. V lost 5 bases and J lost 6; bases outside the gene matches: 7. The CDR3 loop reads CASSDVTSGAGELFF. Written as DNA, the CDR3 is TGTGCCAGCAGTGATGTGACTAGCGGAGCCGGGGAGCTGTTTTTT.

This clone was picked up many times. The J gene is TRBJ2-1, the V gene TRBV6-1; unclear D gene. This CDR3 spans 13 amino acids. V lost 6 bases to trimming and J lost 0 bases, with 6 bases between them. Germline V gene sequence: CDR1 MNHNS, CDR2 SASEGT. The CDR3 DNA follows: TGTGCCAGCAGGACCAGCTCCTACAATGAGCAGTTCTTC. It yields the protein CASRTSSYNEQFF.

In this sample, this clone turned up many times. This chain uses TRBV12-3 or TRBV12-4 with TRBJ1-1; D unclear. V was cut by 2 bases and J by 1 base, with 5 bases left in between. The CDR3 contains 13 residues. Here the CDR3 DNA reads TGTGCCAGCAGTTTAAGGCAGAACACTGAAGCTTTCTTT. As protein: CASSLRQNTEAFF.

This clone was observed many times. This chain joins TRBV11-2 and TRBJ2-7; D is tentatively TRBD1 or TRBD2 (5 bases each). Germline-derived CDR1 and CDR2 are SGHAT and FQNNGV. This CDR3 is 12 amino acids long. Trimming left V 4 bases short and J 6 bases short, with 10 bases between. In DNA form, the CDR3 reads TGTGCCAGCAGCTCGGGGCTAGCCGAGCAGTACTTC. Its protein product is CASSSGLAEQYF.

The sample holds many counts of this clone. A much larger clone differs from this one at a single base, so this may be a read error. The CDR3 spells CASSLGQGQDTEAFF. The DNA for the CDR3 is TGTGCCAGCAGCTTAGGTCAGGGACAGGACACTGAAGCTTTCTTT. This sequence joins TRBV7-8 and TRBJ1-1, with 8 bases aligning to TRBD1. Germline CDR1 and CDR2: SGHVS and FQNEAQ. The trim removed 1 base at V and 3 bases at J, leaving 4 bases unmatched. The CDR3 consists of 15 residues.

This clone was found many times. The V call is TRBV19, the J call TRBJ2-1, with 10 bases that match TRBD2. The J segment lost 3 bases and the V segment lost 1 base, leaving 9 bases of the junction unmatched. CDR3 size: 18 residues. Looked up from germline, CDR1 is LNHDA and CDR2 is SQIVND (reference sequence). The chain's CDR3 is CASSIGTSGASHYNEQFF. The CDR3 DNA is TGTGCCAGTAGTATAGGGACTAGCGGAGCGAGCCACTACAATGAGCAGTTCTTC.

This clone was detected many times. The genes are TRBV6-6 and TRBJ2-4; TRBD2 aligns across 11 bases. Trimming took 3 bases from V and 6 from J; bases not matched to a gene: 4. This CDR3 has 15 residues. Germline-derived CDR1 and CDR2 are MNHNY and SVGAGI (reference sequence). This chain's CDR3 is CASSYYGTSGNIQYF. CDR3 DNA: TGTGCCAGCAGTTATTACGGGACTAGCGGAAACATTCAGTACTTC.

The V and J genes are TRBV3-1 and TRBJ1-5, with D unresolved. Trimming shortened V by 3 bases and J by 2 bases, and 8 bases separated the two germline ends. The CDR3 totals 14 residues. Germline V gene sequence: CDR1 LGHDT, CDR2 YNNKEL (reference sequence). The CDR3 protein is CASSQEIRNQPQHF. The DNA for the CDR3 is TGTGCCAGCAGCCAGGAGATTCGCAATCAGCCCCAGCATTTT.

This clone has ten or more counts. The chain joins TRBV5-1 to TRBJ2-1; weak D call: TRBD2 (5 bases). The CDR3 runs 15 residues. V lost 5 bases, J lost 5 bases, and 17 bases lay in between. Germline assignment: CDR1 SGHRS and CDR2 YFSETQ. CDR3 coding DNA: TGCGCCAGCAGGCTGACTACCGAGGGTGACAATGAGCAGTTCTTC. Its translation: CASRLTTEGDNEQFF.

This clone has ten or more counts. The chain couples TRBV5-1 to TRBJ2-5; no definite D call. This CDR3 has 14 amino acids. Trimming stripped 1 base from V and 4 bases from J, with 11 bases between. In germline, CDR1 is SGHRS, CDR2 YFSETQ. The CDR3 region has the DNA TGCGCCAGCAGCTTGTTTGGGCTGGGAGAGACCCAGTACTTC. Amino acid sequence: CASSLFGLGETQYF.

This clone was recorded at least ten times. The chain has TRBV7-6 and TRBJ2-5; 8 nucleotides align to TRBD2. The CDR3 is 13 residues long. From germline, CDR1 is SGHVS and CDR2 FNYEAQ. Germline trimming cut 5 bases from V and 5 bases from J; bases unmatched to any gene: 4. CDR3 sequence reads: CASSRGGRETQYF. The CDR3 coding sequence is TGTGCCAGCAGCCGAGGCGGGAGGGAGACCCAGTACTTC.

As to this clone: Just one base apart from a much larger clone, this may be a read error. The chain recombines TRBV29-1 with TRBJ1-2, with no clear D. The CDR3 is 12 residues long. Germline V lookup: CDR1 SQVTM, CDR2 ANQGSEA. The CDR3 spells CSVELGGYGYAF. In DNA, the CDR3 is TGCAGCGTCGAATTGGGAGGCTATGGCTACGCCTTC.

This clone appeared many times. CDR3 DNA sequence: TGTGCCAGCGGACACGGGGACTCCTACGAGCAGTACTTC. This gives the protein CASGHGDSYEQYF. The chain uses TRBV27 and TRBJ2-7; either TRBD1 or TRBD2 may fit D (5 bases each). V was trimmed by 8 bases and J by 0 bases, leaving 11 bases between them. Per germline, CDR1 MNHEY and CDR2 SMNVEV (reference sequence). The CDR3 sequence is 13 residues long.

This clone was recorded at least ten times. The gene calls are TRBV27 and TRBJ2-1, with D possibly matching TRBD2 (6 bases). CDR1 and CDR2 (germline): MNHEY, SMNVEV (reference sequence). V shed 1 base and J shed 5 bases, with 27 bases lying between them. This CDR3 region has 20 residues. CDR3 amino acids: CASSLWGVVAANPPHNEQFF. DNA for the CDR3: TGTGCCAGCAGTTTATGGGGGGTGGTAGCGGCGAACCCCCCCCACAATGAGCAGTTCTTC.

The rearrangement uses TRBV28 and TRBJ2-7, with 11 bases fitting TRBD2. The junction had 7 bases not matched to a gene; V was cut back by 6 bases and J by 0 bases. The CDR3 covers 16 residues. Germline CDR1 reads MDHEN; CDR2 reads SYDVKM. The chain's CDR3 is CASSGTSGKNSYEQYF. CDR3 nucleotide sequence: TGTGCCAGCAGCGGGACTAGCGGTAAGAACTCCTACGAGCAGTACTTC.

Points on this clone: The sample contains more than one DNA sequence encoding this CDR3. The V gene is TRBV7-9, the J gene TRBJ2-7; 8 positions agree with TRBD1. Germline assignment: CDR1 SEHNR and CDR2 FQNEAQ (reference sequence). This CDR3 region has 13 residues. Trimming at V came to 4 bases and at J to 7 bases, leaving 6 bases not matched to a gene. This chain's CDR3 is CASSSGQGGEQYF. CDR3 in DNA: TGTGCCAGCAGCTCCGGACAGGGTGGTGAGCAGTACTTC.

In its sample, this clone was seen many times. In the same sample, other DNA sequences code for this CDR3. V and J are TRBV20-1 and TRBJ2-5, with 8 bases that match TRBD1. The CDR3 covers 13 residues. Germline assignment: CDR1 DFQATT and CDR2 SNEGSKA (reference sequence). The V and J ends lost 6 bases and 1 base, in that order; junction bases with no gene match: 4. In DNA, the CDR3 is TGCAGTGCCGACGACAGGGGCCAAGAGACCCAGTACTTC. Translated, it gives CSADDRGQETQYF.

This clone was counted at least ten times. The chain links TRBV12-3 or TRBV12-4 to TRBJ1-5, with D unresolved. V gave up 6 bases and J gave up 2 bases, with 5 bases separating them. The CDR3 totals 12 residues. CDR3 sequence reads: CASSPRNQPQHF. DNA of the CDR3: TGTGCCAGCAGCCCACGCAATCAGCCCCAGCATTTT.

This clone occurred many times. The chain combines TRBV19 with TRBJ2-2, with D perhaps matching TRBD2 (5 bases). CDR1 LNHDA and CDR2 SQIVND come from the germline V gene (reference sequence). The CDR3 is 16 amino acids. V was trimmed by 4 bases and J by 0 bases, leaving 12 bases between them. The CDR3 spells CASSKRQAANTGELFF. CDR3 nucleotides: TGTGCCAGTAGTAAGCGACAAGCGGCGAACACCGGGGAGCTGTTTTTT.

This clone occurred many times. The J gene is TRBJ2-5, the V gene TRBV4-3; 16 bases agree with TRBD2. This CDR3 is built from 17 residues. Germline V gene lookup returns CDR1 LGHNA and CDR2 YSLEER. The ends lost 5 bases at V and 5 bases at J; junction bases unmatched: 8. CDR3 region: CASSEGTSGRATETQYF. CDR3 DNA sequence: TGCGCCAGCAGCGAAGGGACTAGCGGGAGGGCCACGGAGACCCAGTACTTC.

This clone appeared many times. This sequence joins TRBV20-1 and TRBJ2-7; no clear D gene. Trimming removed 3 bases at V and 7 bases at J, with 13 bases between. In germline, CDR1 is DFQATT, CDR2 SNEGSKA (reference sequence). The CDR3 length is 12 residues. In DNA, the CDR3 is TGCAGTGCTAGGGGTCTACGTAGTGAGCAGTACTTC. Residues: CSARGLRSEQYF.

This clone appeared many times. The chain combines TRBV20-1 with TRBJ2-4; D not resolved. CDR1 and CDR2 (germline): DFQATT, SNEGSKA (reference sequence). The CDR3 has 14 residues. V was cut by 1 base and J by 0 bases, with 7 bases left in between. CDR3 protein: CSARAHLAKNIQYF. As DNA, the CDR3 is TGCAGTGCTAGAGCTCATCTAGCCAAAAACATTCAGTACTTC.